What follows are 4 T cell receptor beta chains derived from one specimen sequenced in a study of beta chain features in type 1 diabetes. General study results and limits: Among patients with Type 1 diabetes, TCRB CDR3s were moderately but significantly shorter in every one of the four CD4+ subsets.

The investigators reverse transcribed all of the isolated RNA, so they sequenced expressed TCRB transcripts. TCRdb's copy holds only in-frame clones and misses some; the assay was immunoSEQ multiplex PCR. The sample lists some 240,000 clones; approximately 16% were seen once. Their antigens remain unidentified. The sample was naive CD4+ T cells from blood. Receptor source: a man aged 30-40 years with type 1 diabetes.

This clone was observed at least ten times. This chain uses TRBV30 with TRBJ2-1, with a possible D match to TRBD2 (7 bases). Deletions cut 1 base from V and 15 bases from J, with 13 bases between. Germline CDR1 and CDR2: GTSNPN and SVGIG (reference sequence). The CDR3 runs 11 residues. The CDR3 protein is CAWSAQGGPFF. The CDR3 nucleotides read TGTGCCTGGAGTGCACAGGGAGGGCCGTTCTTC.

This rearrangement joins TRBV6-5 to TRBJ2-2, with TRBD1 matching 9 bases. With V trimmed by 6 bases and J by 4 bases, 6 bases remained unmatched. The CDR3 runs to 15 residues. Germline V lookup: CDR1 MNHEY, CDR2 SVGAGI. The CDR3 coding sequence is TGTGCCAGCAGACACAGGGGGCAGGGCACCGGGGAGCTGTTTTTT. This gives the protein CASRHRGQGTGELFF.

The table lists this clone with a few counts. This chain connects TRBV30 to TRBJ2-2; D is perhaps TRBD1 (5 bases). The CDR3 runs to 14 residues. The V gene lost 5 bases and the J gene lost 5 bases, with 15 bases spanning the gap. Germline-derived CDR1 and CDR2 are GTSNPN and SVGIG (reference sequence). The CDR3 DNA reads TGTGCCTGGGCCTCAGGGATAGGAACCGGGGAGCTGTTTTTT. This sequence encodes CAWASGIGTGELFF.

This clone has just a few counts. The chain has TRBV7-2 and TRBJ1-5; D is possibly TRBD1 (5 bases). CDR3 length equals 13 residues. Germline values: CDR1 SGHTA, CDR2 FQGNSA. V was pared by 2 bases and J by 7 bases, with 9 bases between. Here the CDR3 DNA reads TGTGCCAGCAGCTTATACGGGGACCAGCCCCAGCATTTT. It yields the protein CASSLYGDQPQHF.